The next 2 T cell receptor beta chains were all read from a single sample in a study of blood T cells in healthy people across ages (dated by TCRdb to about 2015). The library was generated by 5' RACE. The listed sequencing device is Illumina HiSeq 2500. A second PCR of about 6 to 11 cycles was performed with a sample-barcoded 5' primer and a J-beta primer mix. In TCRdb, the public reads were trimmed at Q25 with fastp and aligned with MiXCR, with productive beta chains retained. Rows with a matching CDR3 protein are joined into one entry that keeps the most common DNA and genes. For this sample the table gives fewer than 700,000 distinct CDR3 sequences, of which 40% to 50% were detected only once. Roughly 24% of the sample is held by the ten biggest clonotypes. Sequencing used blood. These receptors all stem from a man older than 75 in good health.

The chain has TRBV20-1 and TRBJ2-7; D is uncertain. V was trimmed by 5 bases and J by 2 bases, leaving 7 bases between them. Germline V gene data show CDR1 as DFQATT and CDR2 as SNEGSKA (reference sequence). The CDR3 extends over 11 amino acids. The chain's CDR3 is CSAQSAYEQYF. For the CDR3, the DNA is TGCAGTGCTCAGAGCGCCTACGAGCAGTACTTC.

The chain couples TRBV5-1 to TRBJ1-5; D possibly corresponds to TRBD1 (6 bases). V was trimmed by 0 bases and J by 4 bases, leaving 11 bases between them. This CDR3 comprises 15 residues. CDR1 is SGHRS, CDR2 YFSETQ, per germline. The CDR3 reads CASSLEGGRNQPQHF. The CDR3 coding sequence is TGCGCCAGCAGCTTGGAAGGGGGGAGGAATCAGCCCCAGCATTTT.